The 32 T cell receptor beta chains presented below share a single source sample, sequenced in a study of T cells after yellow fever vaccination. TCRdb reprocessed the 5' RACE reads with MiXCR, giving one entry per CDR3 protein. The table has 100,000 to 150,000 distinct CDR3 sequences, approximately 9% seen once. This specimen consisted of CD8+ T cells sorted from PBMCs, obtained on the day of the yellow fever booster vaccination. The receptors originated from a man aged 18 to 29 who received the YFV17D yellow fever vaccine.

This clonotype was observed many times. The rearrangement uses TRBV20-1 and TRBJ1-6; D not certain. CDR1 and CDR2 from the germline V gene are DFQATT and SNEGSKA (reference sequence). Trimming removed 0 bases from V and 11 bases from J, with 17 bases in between. This CDR3 comprises 15 residues. In nucleotides, the CDR3 is TGCAGTGCTAGAGAGCGGGCAGGTGACGCGGCACCCCTCCACTTT. It is translated as CSARERAGDAAPLHF.

The rearrangement uses TRBV25-1 and TRBJ1-5, with 7 positions matching TRBD1. CDR1 and CDR2 (germline): MGHDK, SYGVNS. The CDR3 is made up of 13 amino acids. The junction had 8 bases not matched to a gene; V was cut back by 6 bases and J by 9 bases. Here the CDR3 reads CASSAGQWSPQHF. DNA of the CDR3: TGTGCCAGCAGCGCGGGACAGTGGTCGCCCCAGCATTTT. Combining the CDR3 with reference TRBV25-1 and TRBJ1-5 gives the whole variable domain EADIYQTPRYLVIGTGKKITLECSQTMGHDKMYWYQQDPGMELHLIHYSYGVNSTEKGDLSSESTVSRIRTEHFPLTLESARPSHTSQYLCASSAGQWSPQHFGDGTRLSIL.

The V gene is TRBV5-6, the J gene TRBJ1-2, with D unresolved. V was cut by 4 bases and J by 1 base, with 8 bases left in between. The germline gives CDR1 SGHDT, CDR2 YYEEEE. This CDR3 is built from 13 residues. The chain's CDR3 is CASSPGFNYGYTF. The CDR3, as DNA: TGTGCCAGCAGCCCGGGGTTTAACTATGGCTACACCTTC.

The rearrangement uses TRBV13 and TRBJ2-3; tentative D call: TRBD2 (5 bases). Trimming stripped 7 bases from V and 3 bases from J, with 14 bases between. The CDR3 covers 14 residues. CDR1 and CDR2 from the germline V gene are PRHDT and FYEKMQ (reference sequence). The CDR3 region is CASNLAGLTDTQYF. CDR3 coding DNA: TGTGCCAGCAACCTAGCCGGGCTAACAGATACGCAGTATTTT.

This chain links TRBV7-8 with TRBJ2-7, with TRBD1 matching over 9 bases. Germline V gene sequence: CDR1 SGHVS, CDR2 FQNEAQ. The CDR3 spans 13 residues. V gave up 5 bases and J gave up 6 bases; unmatched junction bases: 5. The CDR3 DNA is TGTGCCAGCAGCGCCTTGACAGGGGGCGAGCAGTACGTC. It translates to CASSALTGGEQYV.

The chain combines TRBV12-3 or TRBV12-4 with TRBJ1-4; 10 nucleotides line up with TRBD1. CDR3 size: 13 residues. After removal of 8 bases from V and 8 bases from J, the junction contained 5 bases not matched to a gene. CDR3 in amino acids: CASGGTGEEKLFF. In DNA, the CDR3 is TGTGCCAGCGGGGGGACAGGGGAAGAAAAACTGTTTTTT.

This clonotype was seen repeatedly, ten times or more. The V and J genes are TRBV7-6 and TRBJ1-5; the D is unclear. The length of the CDR3 is 11 residues. The V and J ends lost 2 bases and 4 bases respectively, with 0 bases between them. The germline gives CDR1 SGHVS, CDR2 FNYEAQ. CDR3 nucleotides: TGTGCCAGCAGCTTAAATCAGCCCCAGCATTTT. Translating it yields CASSLNQPQHF.

This clonotype was detected many times. The V and J genes are TRBV29-1 and TRBJ2-7; D perhaps matches TRBD1 (6 bases). CDR1 and CDR2 from the germline V gene are SQVTM and ANQGSEA. This CDR3 contains 12 residues. V was shortened by 4 bases and J by 7 bases, with 14 bases between the two germline ends. The CDR3 spells CSVVVGAGEQYF. The CDR3 nucleotides read TGCAGCGTTGTAGTGGGGGCCGGGGAGCAGTACTTC.

This clonotype was picked up a small number of times. The chain links TRBV12-3 or TRBV12-4 to TRBJ2-7; D tentatively fits TRBD1 or TRBD2 (6 bases each). The CDR3 totals 14 residues. Trimming stripped 6 bases from V and 4 bases from J, with 16 bases between. This chain's CDR3 is CASSPLKGGYEQYF. In DNA, the CDR3 is TGTGCCAGCAGCCCCCTTAAGGGGGGTTACGAGCAGTACTTC.

Here the CDR3 reads CASSSYKLSSGNTIYF. The CDR3 nucleotides read TGTGCCAGCAGCTCCTATAAACTGTCCTCTGGAAACACCATATATTTT. The gene calls are TRBV5-6 and TRBJ1-3; no definite D call. Germline loops: CDR1 SGHDT, CDR2 YYEEEE. The CDR3 sequence is 16 residues long. V was clipped by 3 bases and J by 0 bases, with 13 bases between them.

This clonotype appeared many times. This chain joins TRBV7-8 and TRBJ2-5; D gene unclear. V lost 5 bases to trimming and J lost 1 base, with 17 bases between them. The germline V gene encodes CDR1 SGHVS and CDR2 FQNEAQ. The CDR3 extends over 16 amino acids. The CDR3 loop is CASSAPGSLVQETQYF. The CDR3 coding sequence is TGTGCCAGCAGCGCGCCCGGGTCCCTCGTCCAAGAGACCCAGTACTTC.

This clonotype was observed a handful of times. The rearrangement uses TRBV28 and TRBJ1-2; 11 nucleotides agree with TRBD1. Germline V CDR1 and CDR2: MDHEN, SYDVKM. The length of the CDR3 is 17 residues. The ends lost 5 bases at V and 4 bases at J; junction bases unmatched: 12. DNA for the CDR3: TGTGCCAGCAGTCCCAAATTAGGACAGGGGGCCGGCTATGGCTACACCTTC. The encoded protein is CASSPKLGQGAGYGYTF.

This clonotype has only a few counts. The chain couples TRBV20-1 to TRBJ2-3; maybe TRBD2 (5 bases). Between the trimmed V and J ends, which lost 5 bases and 1 base, there was a span of 7 bases. The CDR3 is 12 amino acids. CDR1 and CDR2 (germline): DFQATT, SNEGSKA (reference sequence). CDR3 DNA: TGCAGTGCTGACTACGGCACAGATACGCAGTATTTT. Amino acids: CSADYGTDTQYF.

This clonotype was recorded at least ten times. The CDR3 sequence: CASSQDTAGENTGELFF. The CDR3 bases are TGCGCCAGCAGCCAAGATACGGCGGGGGAGAACACCGGGGAGCTGTTTTTT. The chain employs TRBV4-1 and TRBJ2-2; 7 bases are shared with TRBD2. Trimming cost V 0 bases and J 1 base; bases outside gene matches: 5. Germline V gene lookup returns CDR1 MGHRA and CDR2 YSYEKL. The CDR3 has 17 residues.

This clonotype was counted only a few times. The V call is TRBV12-3 or TRBV12-4, the J call TRBJ2-3; 9 bases agree with TRBD2. This CDR3 is built from 15 residues. V dropped 4 bases and J dropped 3; count of bases not matched to a gene: 5. The CDR3 DNA follows: TGTGCCAGCAGTTGGGGACTAGCAAGTACAGATACGCAGTATTTT. Protein sequence: CASSWGLASTDTQYF.

The gene calls are TRBV7-2 and TRBJ2-5; 13 bases line up with TRBD2. CDR1 is SGHTA, CDR2 FQGNSA, per germline. The CDR3 runs 15 residues. V shed 5 bases, J shed 5 bases, and the junction held 5 bases outside the gene matches. The CDR3 DNA is TGTGCCAGCAGCGTACTAGCGGGGGGGTGGGAGACCCAGTACTTC. Its protein product is CASSVLAGGWETQYF.

This clonotype showed up just a few times. The rearrangement links TRBV5-5 to TRBJ1-1, with D uncertain. CDR1 is SGHKS and CDR2 is YYEKEE in the germline V gene (reference sequence). CDR3 length equals 13 residues. V lost 0 bases and J lost 10, with 13 bases in between. For the CDR3, the DNA is TGTGCCAGCAGCTTGGGGGTCCCGGGTCGAGCTTTCTTT. Its protein product is CASSLGVPGRAFF.

This clonotype was counted at least ten times. The chain links TRBV5-5 to TRBJ2-7; 7 nucleotides align to TRBD1. Germline CDR1 reads SGHKS; CDR2 reads YYEKEE (reference sequence). CDR3 length equals 14 residues. Germline trimming cut 3 bases from V and 1 base from J; bases unmatched to any gene: 4. The CDR3 nucleotides are TGTGCCAGCAGCTGGTGGACAGGTTCCTACGAGCAGTACGTC. Its translation: CASSWWTGSYEQYV.

V is TRBV20-1 and J is TRBJ1-5; TRBD1 aligns across 7 bases. V shed 0 bases and J 6 bases; nucleotides not matched to a gene: 5. The germline V gene encodes CDR1 DFQATT and CDR2 SNEGSKA (reference sequence). The CDR3 spans 14 residues. The CDR3 spells CSARDPGGSQPQHF. The CDR3 DNA follows: TGCAGTGCTAGAGATCCAGGGGGGTCTCAGCCCCAGCATTTT.

The sample holds a few counts of this clonotype. The chain carries TRBV18 and TRBJ2-7; 9 nucleotides line up with TRBD1. Trimming cost V 6 bases and J 6 bases; bases outside gene matches: 6. CDR1 KGHSH and CDR2 LQKENI come from the germline V gene. CDR3 length: 13 amino acids. In DNA form, the CDR3 reads TGTGCCAGCTCCGGGGACAGGGAGTTCGAGCAGTACTTC. It translates to CASSGDREFEQYF.

In this sample, this clonotype turned up a few times. This rearrangement joins TRBV20-1 to TRBJ1-2; 11 nucleotides line up with TRBD1. After removal of 5 bases from V and 7 bases from J, the junction contained 6 bases not matched to a gene. This CDR3 comprises 13 residues. Germline CDR1 and CDR2: DFQATT and SNEGSKA (reference sequence). DNA of the CDR3: TGCAGTGCTTGGACAGGGGGCTATGGTGGCTACACCTTC. Its translation is CSAWTGGYGGYTF.

This clonotype occurred a few times. The rearrangement links TRBV5-5 to TRBJ2-7, with D possibly TRBD1 on 5 matching bases. Germline values: CDR1 SGHKS, CDR2 YYEKEE (reference sequence). The germline V and J ends were trimmed by 0 bases and 2 bases, with 15 bases remaining between them. The CDR3 spans 16 residues. CDR3: CASSLAPDMETYEQYV. In DNA, the CDR3 is TGTGCCAGCAGCTTGGCTCCGGACATGGAGACCTACGAGCAGTACGTC.

This clonotype was observed a handful of times. The chain carries TRBV5-8 and TRBJ1-2, with 8 positions matching TRBD1. Germline loops: CDR1 SGHTS, CDR2 YDEGEE. The V and J ends lost 3 bases and 8 bases, in that order; junction bases with no gene match: 12. The CDR3 spans 15 residues. Here the CDR3 reads CASSSRTRTGHGYTF. CDR3 coding DNA: TGTGCCAGCAGCTCCCGGACTCGGACAGGGCACGGCTACACCTTC.

In its sample, this clonotype was seen a few times. The CDR3 sequence: CASSIWFEQYV. The CDR3 nucleotides are TGTGCCAGCAGTATATGGTTCGAGCAGTACGTC. This chain links TRBV6-5 with TRBJ2-7, with D unresolved. This CDR3 has 11 residues. The V gene's germline CDR1 is MNHEY and CDR2 SVGAGI. V lost 5 bases and J 6 bases, leaving 8 bases between the germline ends.

This clonotype was counted only a few times. The gene calls are TRBV5-5 and TRBJ2-7, with TRBD1 matching 9 bases. V trimming: 3 bases; J trimming: 4 bases; junction bases outside the gene matches: 14. The CDR3 spans 17 residues. Germline CDR1 SGHKS, CDR2 YYEKEE (reference sequence). The CDR3 here is CASSYGQGFVKWYEQYV. The CDR3 coding sequence is TGTGCCAGCAGCTATGGACAGGGGTTTGTTAAGTGGTACGAGCAGTACGTC.

This clonotype was seen only a few times. The DNA for the CDR3 is TGTGCCAGCAGCACAAGACAGGGGCTGGGAGAGACCCAGTACTTC. This gives the protein CASSTRQGLGETQYF. The chain links TRBV11-2 to TRBJ2-5; TRBD1 aligns across 8 bases. The CDR3 spans 15 residues. V lost 5 bases and J lost 4; bases outside the gene matches: 9. CDR1 SGHAT and CDR2 FQNNGV come from the germline V gene.

The chain is built from TRBV19 and TRBJ1-5; D might be TRBD1 (6 bases). V was shortened by 5 bases and J by 4 bases, with 12 bases between the two germline ends. The CDR3 runs 14 residues. Per germline, CDR1 LNHDA and CDR2 SQIVND (reference sequence). The CDR3 sequence: CASSFRGLNQPQHF. CDR3 bases: TGTGCCAGTAGTTTCAGGGGTTTAAATCAGCCCCAGCATTTT.

The V and J genes are TRBV9 and TRBJ2-1, with D possibly TRBD1 on 5 matching bases. V dropped 0 bases and J dropped 12 bases, with 16 bases sitting between them. Germline V CDR1 and CDR2: SGDLS, YYNGEE. CDR3 size: 14 residues. The DNA for the CDR3 is TGTGCCAGCAGCGTAGGGGTGACCCAGGGTTGGCAGTTCTTC. It codes for CASSVGVTQGWQFF.

This clonotype was seen ten or more times. The chain recombines TRBV4-3 with TRBJ2-5; TRBD2 agrees at 10 bases. The germline CDR1 and CDR2 sequences are LGHNA and YSLEER. Trimming took 0 bases from V and 4 from J; bases not matched to a gene: 8. The CDR3 sequence is 17 residues long. CDR3 sequence reads: CASSQDWSGGATETQYF. As DNA, the CDR3 is TGCGCCAGCAGCCAAGATTGGAGCGGGGGGGCCACAGAGACCCAGTACTTC.

The genes are TRBV10-3 and TRBJ2-1; no definite D call. Looked up from germline, CDR1 is ENHRY and CDR2 is SYGVKD. CDR3 size: 11 residues. Trimming cost V 4 bases and J 7 bases, with 5 bases left between them. CDR3 in amino acids: CAISVGNEQFF. CDR3 coding DNA: TGTGCCATCAGTGTAGGAAATGAGCAGTTCTTC.

This clonotype was observed a few times. The chain carries TRBV27 and TRBJ2-3; D assignment may be TRBD1 or TRBD2 (6 bases each). V shed 0 bases and J shed 4 bases, with 17 bases lying between them. The length of the CDR3 is 17 residues. Germline lookup yields CDR1 MNHEY and CDR2 SMNVEV (reference sequence). The CDR3 DNA follows: TGTGCCAGCAGTTTATCGCTTACAGGGAGGTTGGCAGATACGCAGTATTTT. It specifies CASSLSLTGRLADTQYF.

In this sample, this clonotype turned up a few times. The chain employs TRBV3-1 and TRBJ1-2; D is unresolved. The germline V gene encodes CDR1 LGHDT and CDR2 YNNKEL (reference sequence). V was trimmed by 4 bases and J by 4 bases, leaving 19 bases between them. The CDR3 has 16 amino acids. The CDR3 sequence: CASSPSTTRAIYGYTF. CDR3 in DNA: TGTGCCAGCAGCCCTTCTACGACGCGAGCAATCTATGGCTACACCTTC.